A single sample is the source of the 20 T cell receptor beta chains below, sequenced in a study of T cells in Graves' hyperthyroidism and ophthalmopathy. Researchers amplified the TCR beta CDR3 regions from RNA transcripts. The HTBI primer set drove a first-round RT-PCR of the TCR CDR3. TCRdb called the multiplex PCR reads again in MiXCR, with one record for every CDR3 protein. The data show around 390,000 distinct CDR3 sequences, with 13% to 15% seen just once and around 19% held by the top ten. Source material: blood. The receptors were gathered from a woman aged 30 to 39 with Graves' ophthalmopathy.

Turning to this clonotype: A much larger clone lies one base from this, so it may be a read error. The CDR3 region has the DNA TGTGCCAGCAGCTTAGGGGCCCGACACGCAGATACGCAGTATTTT. This encodes CASSLGARHADTQYF. The rearrangement joins TRBV7-3 to TRBJ2-3, with a tentative D call TRBD1 (5 bases). Germline V gene data show CDR1 as SGHTA and CDR2 as FQGTGA. The CDR3 loop spans 15 amino acids. Trimming stripped 2 bases from V and 4 bases from J, with 13 bases between.

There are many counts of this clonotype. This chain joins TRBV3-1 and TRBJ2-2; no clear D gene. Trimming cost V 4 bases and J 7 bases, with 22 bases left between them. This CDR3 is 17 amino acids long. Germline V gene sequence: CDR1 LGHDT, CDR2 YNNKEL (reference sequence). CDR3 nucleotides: TGTGCCAGCAGCCCGGCAAAGACGTTAGGGTTCGTCGGGGAGCTGTTTTTT. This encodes CASSPAKTLGFVGELFF.

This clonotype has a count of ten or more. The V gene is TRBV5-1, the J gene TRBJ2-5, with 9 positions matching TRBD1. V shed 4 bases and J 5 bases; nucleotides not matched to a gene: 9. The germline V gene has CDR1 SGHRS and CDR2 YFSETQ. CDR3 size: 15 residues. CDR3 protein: CASSPWTGVGETQYF. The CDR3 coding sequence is TGCGCCAGCAGCCCGTGGACAGGGGTAGGGGAGACCCAGTACTTC.

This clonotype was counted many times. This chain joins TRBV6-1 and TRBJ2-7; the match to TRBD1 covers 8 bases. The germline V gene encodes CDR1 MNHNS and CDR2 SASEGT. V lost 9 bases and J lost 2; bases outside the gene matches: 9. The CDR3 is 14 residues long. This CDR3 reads CARTLDRAPYEQYF. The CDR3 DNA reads TGTGCCAGGACCCTGGACAGGGCTCCCTACGAGCAGTACTTC.

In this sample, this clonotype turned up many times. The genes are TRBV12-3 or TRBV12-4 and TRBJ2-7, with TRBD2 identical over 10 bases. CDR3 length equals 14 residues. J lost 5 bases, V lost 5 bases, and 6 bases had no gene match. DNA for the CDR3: TGTGCCAGCAGTGTCGGGACTAGCGTCCACGAGCAGTACTTC. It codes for CASSVGTSVHEQYF.

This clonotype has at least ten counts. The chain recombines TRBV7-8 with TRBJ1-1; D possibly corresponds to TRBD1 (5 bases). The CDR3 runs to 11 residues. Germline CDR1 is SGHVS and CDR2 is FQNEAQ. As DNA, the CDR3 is TGTGCTTCACAAGGGGATACTGAAGCTTTCTTT. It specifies CASQGDTEAFF.

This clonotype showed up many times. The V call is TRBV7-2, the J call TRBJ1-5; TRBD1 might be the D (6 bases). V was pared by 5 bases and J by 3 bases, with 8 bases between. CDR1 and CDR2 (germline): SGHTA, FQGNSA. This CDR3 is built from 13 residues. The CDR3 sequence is CASSDRINQPQHF. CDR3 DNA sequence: TGTGCCAGCAGCGACAGGATCAATCAGCCCCAGCATTTT.

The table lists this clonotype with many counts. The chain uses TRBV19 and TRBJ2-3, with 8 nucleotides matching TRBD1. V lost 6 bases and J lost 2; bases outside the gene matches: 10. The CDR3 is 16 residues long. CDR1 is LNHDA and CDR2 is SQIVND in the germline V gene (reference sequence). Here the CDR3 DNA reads TGTGCCAGTAGACGCGGCAGGGGGCTATTCACAGATACGCAGTATTTT. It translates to CASRRGRGLFTDTQYF.

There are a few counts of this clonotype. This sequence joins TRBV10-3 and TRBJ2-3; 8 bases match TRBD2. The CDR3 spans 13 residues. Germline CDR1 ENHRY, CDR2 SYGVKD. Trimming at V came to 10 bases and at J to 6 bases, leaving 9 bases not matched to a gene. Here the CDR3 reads CASKAGAGDTQYF. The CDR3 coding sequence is TGTGCCAGCAAAGCGGGGGCCGGGGATACGCAGTATTTT.

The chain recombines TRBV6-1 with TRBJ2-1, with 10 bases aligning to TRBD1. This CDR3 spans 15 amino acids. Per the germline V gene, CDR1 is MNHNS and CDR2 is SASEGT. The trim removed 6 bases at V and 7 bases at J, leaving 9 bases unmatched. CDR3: CASRSPGQGRNEQFF. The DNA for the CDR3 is TGTGCCAGCAGGTCTCCGGGACAGGGGAGGAATGAGCAGTTCTTC.

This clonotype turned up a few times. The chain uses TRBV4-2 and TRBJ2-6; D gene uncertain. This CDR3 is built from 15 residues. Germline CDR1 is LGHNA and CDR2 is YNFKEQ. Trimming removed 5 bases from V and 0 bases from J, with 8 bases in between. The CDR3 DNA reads TGTGCCAGCAGCGGCCTCAGCTCTGGGGCCAACGTCCTGACTTTC. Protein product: CASSGLSSGANVLTF.

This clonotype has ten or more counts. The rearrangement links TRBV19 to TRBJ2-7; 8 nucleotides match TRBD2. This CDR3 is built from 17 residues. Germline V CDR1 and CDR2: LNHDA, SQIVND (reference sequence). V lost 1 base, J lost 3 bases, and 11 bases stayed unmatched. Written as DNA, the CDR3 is TGTGCCAGTAGTATAGCGGGGGGGCCCTCGTTAAACTACGAGCAGTACTTC. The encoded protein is CASSIAGGPSLNYEQYF.

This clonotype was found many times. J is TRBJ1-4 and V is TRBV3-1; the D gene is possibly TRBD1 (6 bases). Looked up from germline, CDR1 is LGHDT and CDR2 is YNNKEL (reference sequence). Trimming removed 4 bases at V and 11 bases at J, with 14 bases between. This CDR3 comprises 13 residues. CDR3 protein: CASSPSAQGKLFF. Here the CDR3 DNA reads TGTGCCAGCAGCCCCTCCGCGCAGGGGAAACTGTTTTTT.

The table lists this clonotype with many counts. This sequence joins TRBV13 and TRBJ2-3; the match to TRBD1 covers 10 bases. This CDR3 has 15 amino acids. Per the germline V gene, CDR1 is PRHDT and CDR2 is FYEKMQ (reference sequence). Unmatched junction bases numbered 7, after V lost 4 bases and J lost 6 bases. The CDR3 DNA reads TGTGCCAGCAGCTACGGGACAGGGGACGCGGATACGCAGTATTTT. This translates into CASSYGTGDADTQYF.

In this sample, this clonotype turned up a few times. The CDR3 sequence is CASRRTSGPYEQYF. Written as DNA, the CDR3 is TGTGCCAGCCGGAGAACTAGCGGACCCTACGAGCAGTACTTC. The chain has TRBV27 and TRBJ2-7, with 8 nucleotides matching TRBD2. After removal of 8 bases from V and 2 bases from J, the junction contained 8 bases not matched to a gene. This CDR3 has 14 amino acids. CDR1 and CDR2 from the germline V gene are MNHEY and SMNVEV (reference sequence).

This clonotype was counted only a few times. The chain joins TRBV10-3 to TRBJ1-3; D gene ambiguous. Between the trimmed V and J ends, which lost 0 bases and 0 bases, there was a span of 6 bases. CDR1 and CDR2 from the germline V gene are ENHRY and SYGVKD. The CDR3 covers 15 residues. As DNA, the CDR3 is TGTGCCATCAGTGAGTCGGGAAGCTCTGGAAACACCATATATTTT. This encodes CAISESGSSGNTIYF.

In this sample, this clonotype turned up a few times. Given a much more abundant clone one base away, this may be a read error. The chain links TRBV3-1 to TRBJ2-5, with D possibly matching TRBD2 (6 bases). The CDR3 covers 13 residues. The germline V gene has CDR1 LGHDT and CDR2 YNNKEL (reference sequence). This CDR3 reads CASSQVGGETRYF. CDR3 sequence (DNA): TGTGCCAGCAGCCAAGTGGGAGGAGAGACCCGGTACTTC.

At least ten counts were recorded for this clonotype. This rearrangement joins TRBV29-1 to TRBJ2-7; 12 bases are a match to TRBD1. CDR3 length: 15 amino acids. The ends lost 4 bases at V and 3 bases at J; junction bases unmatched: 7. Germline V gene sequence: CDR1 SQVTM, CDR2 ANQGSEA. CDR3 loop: CSVGAGTGGYYEQYF. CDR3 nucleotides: TGCAGCGTTGGGGCCGGGACAGGGGGCTACTACGAGCAGTACTTC.

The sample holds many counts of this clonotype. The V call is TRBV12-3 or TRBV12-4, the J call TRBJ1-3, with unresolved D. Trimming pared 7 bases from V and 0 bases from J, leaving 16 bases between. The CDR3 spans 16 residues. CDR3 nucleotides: TGTGCCAGCACGAGGGATCGCATACGCTCTGGAAACACCATATATTTT. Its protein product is CASTRDRIRSGNTIYF.

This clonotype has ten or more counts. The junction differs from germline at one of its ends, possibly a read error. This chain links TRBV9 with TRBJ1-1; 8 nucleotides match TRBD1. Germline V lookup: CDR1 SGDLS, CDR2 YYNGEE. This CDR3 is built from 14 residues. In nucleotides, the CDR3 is TGTGCCAGCACCGTAGGGACAGGGAACACTGAAGCTTTCTTT. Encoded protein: CASTVGTGNTEAFF.